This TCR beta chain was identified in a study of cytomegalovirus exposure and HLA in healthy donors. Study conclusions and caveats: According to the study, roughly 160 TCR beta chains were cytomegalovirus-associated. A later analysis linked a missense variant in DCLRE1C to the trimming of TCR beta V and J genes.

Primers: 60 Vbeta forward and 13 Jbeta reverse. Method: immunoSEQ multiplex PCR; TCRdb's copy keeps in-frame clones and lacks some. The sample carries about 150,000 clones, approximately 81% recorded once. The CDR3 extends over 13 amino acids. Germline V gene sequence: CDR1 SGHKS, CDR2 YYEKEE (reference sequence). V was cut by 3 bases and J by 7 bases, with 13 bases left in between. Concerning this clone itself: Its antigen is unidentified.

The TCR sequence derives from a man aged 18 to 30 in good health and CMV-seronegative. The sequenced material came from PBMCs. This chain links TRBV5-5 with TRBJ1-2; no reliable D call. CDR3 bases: TGTGCCAGCAGCTGGCAGATACGGGGTGGCTACACCTTC. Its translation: CASSWQIRGGYTF. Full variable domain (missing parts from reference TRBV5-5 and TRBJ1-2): DAGVTQSPTHLIKTRGQQVTLRCSPISGHKSVSWYQQVLGQGPQFIFQYYEKEERGRGNFPDRFSARQFPNYSSELNVNALLLGDSALYLCASSWQIRGGYTFGSGTRLTVV.